The entry below gives a single T cell receptor (beta chain) sequence along with its context. The germline V and J ends were trimmed by 4 bases and 8 bases, with 17 bases remaining between them. Germline V gene data show CDR1 as MGHRA and CDR2 as YSYEKL. The CDR3 is made up of 14 amino acids. This record comes from a study of T cell clones after liver transplantation. Study summary: Three of eight recipients were HCV-positive; others had non-autoimmune, non-viral indications. Draws occurred before transplant, before withdrawal, and after complete or failed withdrawal. Tolerant meant at least one year fully off immunosuppression without liver enzymes above twice normal.

Only in-frame clones appear in the TCRdb table, and some are missing; sequencing was by immunoSEQ multiplex PCR. The sample includes about 99,000 clones, around 86% seen only once; the top ten take over 0.75%. The J gene is TRBJ1-2, the V gene TRBV4-1; no clear D gene. The clonotype was recovered from a human donor who received a liver transplant. The sample here was CD4+ T cells from blood, taken before liver transplant. CDR3 in amino acids: CASSPLGWISGYTF. In DNA form, the CDR3 reads TGCGCCAGCAGCCCGCTTGGTTGGATATCGGGCTACACCTTC.